A single sample gave rise to the 10 T cell receptor beta chains below, sequenced in a study of cytomegalovirus exposure and HLA in healthy donors. The primer mix had 60 Vbeta and 13 Jbeta primers. Using immunoSEQ multiplex PCR, the repertoire was profiled, and TCRdb retains in-frame clones only, with some absent. This sample has approximately 150,000 clones, with around 75% found just once. The sequencing sample was made of PBMCs. The receptors were gathered from a woman between 40 and 55 years old in good health and CMV-seronegative.

On this clone: Germline and junction disagree at one end, which may indicate a read error. This sequence joins TRBV19 and TRBJ2-7, with D uncertain. The CDR3 totals 12 residues. CDR1 LNHDA and CDR2 SQIVND come from the germline V gene (reference sequence). CDR3 coding DNA: TGTGCCAGTAGTAAGAACTCCCACGAGCAGTACTTC. Translating it yields CASSKNSHEQYF.

In the case of this clone: The identical CDR3 is also encoded by other nucleotide sequences in the sample. J is TRBJ1-1 and V is TRBV28; a possible D gene is TRBD1 (5 bases). The length of the CDR3 is 14 residues. Germline-derived CDR1 and CDR2 are MDHEN and SYDVKM. Deletions cut 5 bases from V and 1 base from J, with 11 bases between. The DNA for the CDR3 is TGTGCCAGCAGTCTGTTGACAGCGAACACTGAAGCTTTCTTT. Residues: CASSLLTANTEAFF. Full variable domain (rest looked up from reference TRBV28 and TRBJ1-1): DVKVTQSSRYLVKRTGEKVFLECVQDMDHENMFWYRQDPGLGLRLIYFSYDVKMKEKGDIPEGYSVSREKKERFSLILESASTNQTSMYLCASSLLTANTEAFFGQGTRLTVV.

A few counts support this clone. This rearrangement joins TRBV5-6 to TRBJ1-1, with 11 bases identical to TRBD1. Germline V gives CDR1 SGHDT, CDR2 YYEEEE. The CDR3 contains 14 residues. V was pared by 5 bases and J by 2 bases, with 2 bases of the junction left unmatched. CDR3 in amino acids: CASRGQGDNTEAFF. CDR3 DNA: TGTGCCAGCAGGGGACAGGGGGATAACACTGAAGCTTTCTTT. Full variable domain (remainder filled in from reference TRBV5-6 and TRBJ1-1): DAGVTQSPTHLIKTRGQQVTLRCSPKSGHDTVSWYQQALGQGPQFIFQYYEEEERQRGNFPDRFSGHQFPNYSSELNVNALLLGDSALYLCASRGQGDNTEAFFGQGTRLTVV.

The chain combines TRBV7-6 with TRBJ2-2; TRBD1 might be the D (6 bases). Germline CDR1 and CDR2: SGHVS and FNYEAQ. V shed 5 bases and J shed 4 bases, with 14 bases lying between them. CDR3 size: 15 residues. The CDR3 region is CASSQDSRGTGELFF. The CDR3 bases are TGTGCCAGCAGCCAGGACAGCCGAGGCACCGGGGAGCTGTTTTTT.

The rearrangement links TRBV7-9 to TRBJ1-6; 8 bases agree with TRBD1. V lost 3 bases to trimming and J lost 7 bases; unmatched junction nucleotides: 5. The CDR3 sequence is 15 residues long. CDR1 is SEHNR, CDR2 FQNEAQ, per germline (reference sequence). The CDR3 DNA reads TGTGCCAGCAGCTTCACAGACAGGGGCAATTCACCCCTCCACTTT. Translated, it gives CASSFTDRGNSPLHF.

This rearrangement joins TRBV19 to TRBJ1-1; D is possibly TRBD1 (5 bases). In germline, CDR1 is LNHDA, CDR2 SQIVND (reference sequence). The CDR3 spans 14 residues. V lost 6 bases and J 7 bases, leaving 18 bases between the germline ends. Here the CDR3 reads CASRYRQHISEAFF. CDR3 DNA: TGTGCCAGTAGATACAGGCAACATATAAGTGAAGCTTTCTTT.

This clone was counted a few times. This rearrangement joins TRBV19 to TRBJ1-5, with D unresolved. The CDR3 loop spans 12 amino acids. Trimming took 5 bases from V and 7 from J, leaving 9 bases between them. CDR1 is LNHDA and CDR2 is SQIVND in the germline V gene (reference sequence). CDR3 sequence reads: CASSPGRQPQHF. CDR3 DNA: TGTGCCAGTAGTCCCGGGAGGCAGCCCCAGCATTTT. Full variable domain (remainder filled in from reference TRBV19 and TRBJ1-5): DGGITQSPKYLFRKEGQNVTLSCEQNLNHDAMYWYRQDPGQGLRLIYYSQIVNDFQKGDIAEGYSVSREKKESFPLTVTSAQKNPTAFYLCASSPGRQPQHFGDGTRLSIL.

The chain is built from TRBV18 and TRBJ1-1; the match to TRBD1 covers 7 bases. Unmatched junction bases numbered 7, after V lost 5 bases and J lost 4 bases. The CDR3 has 14 residues. Germline CDR1 is KGHSH and CDR2 is LQKENI. The CDR3 bases are TGTGCCAGCTCATTCGACAGGGCGAGCACTGAAGCTTTCTTT. Amino acids: CASSFDRASTEAFF.

The chain is built from TRBV5-1 and TRBJ2-3; 9 bases are shared with TRBD2. J was trimmed by 2 bases and V by 2 bases; bases with no gene match: 3. The CDR3 spans 15 residues. Germline loops: CDR1 SGHRS, CDR2 YFSETQ. In DNA, the CDR3 is TGCGCCAGCAGCTTCGCTAGCGGGGACACAGATACGCAGTATTTT. This translates into CASSFASGDTDTQYF.

The chain carries TRBV10-2 and TRBJ2-3; unclear D gene. Germline V gene lookup returns CDR1 WSHSY and CDR2 SAAADI. The CDR3 length is 14 residues. V lost 1 base, J lost 10 bases, and 15 bases lay in between. The CDR3 nucleotides are TGCGCCAGCAGTGAGTATATGGGCAGGTTCCCGCAGTATTTT. This encodes CASSEYMGRFPQYF.